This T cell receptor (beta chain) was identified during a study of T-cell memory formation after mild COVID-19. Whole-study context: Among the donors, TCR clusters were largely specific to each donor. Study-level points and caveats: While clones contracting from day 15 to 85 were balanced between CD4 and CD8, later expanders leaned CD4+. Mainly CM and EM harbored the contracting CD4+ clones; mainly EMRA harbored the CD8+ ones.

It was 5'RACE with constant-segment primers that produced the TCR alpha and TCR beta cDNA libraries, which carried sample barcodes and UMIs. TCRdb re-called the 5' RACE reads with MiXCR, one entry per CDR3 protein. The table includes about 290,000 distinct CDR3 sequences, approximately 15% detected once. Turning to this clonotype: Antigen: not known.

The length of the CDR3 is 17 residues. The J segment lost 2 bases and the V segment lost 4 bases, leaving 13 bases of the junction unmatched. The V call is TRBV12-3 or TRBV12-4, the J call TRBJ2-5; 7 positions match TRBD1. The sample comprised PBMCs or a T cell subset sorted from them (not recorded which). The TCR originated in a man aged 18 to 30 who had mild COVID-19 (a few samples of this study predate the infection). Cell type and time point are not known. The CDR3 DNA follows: TGTGCCAGCAGTTCTTTGATACCGCGGACAGGACAAGAGACCCAGTACTTC. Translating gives CASSSLIPRTGQETQYF.